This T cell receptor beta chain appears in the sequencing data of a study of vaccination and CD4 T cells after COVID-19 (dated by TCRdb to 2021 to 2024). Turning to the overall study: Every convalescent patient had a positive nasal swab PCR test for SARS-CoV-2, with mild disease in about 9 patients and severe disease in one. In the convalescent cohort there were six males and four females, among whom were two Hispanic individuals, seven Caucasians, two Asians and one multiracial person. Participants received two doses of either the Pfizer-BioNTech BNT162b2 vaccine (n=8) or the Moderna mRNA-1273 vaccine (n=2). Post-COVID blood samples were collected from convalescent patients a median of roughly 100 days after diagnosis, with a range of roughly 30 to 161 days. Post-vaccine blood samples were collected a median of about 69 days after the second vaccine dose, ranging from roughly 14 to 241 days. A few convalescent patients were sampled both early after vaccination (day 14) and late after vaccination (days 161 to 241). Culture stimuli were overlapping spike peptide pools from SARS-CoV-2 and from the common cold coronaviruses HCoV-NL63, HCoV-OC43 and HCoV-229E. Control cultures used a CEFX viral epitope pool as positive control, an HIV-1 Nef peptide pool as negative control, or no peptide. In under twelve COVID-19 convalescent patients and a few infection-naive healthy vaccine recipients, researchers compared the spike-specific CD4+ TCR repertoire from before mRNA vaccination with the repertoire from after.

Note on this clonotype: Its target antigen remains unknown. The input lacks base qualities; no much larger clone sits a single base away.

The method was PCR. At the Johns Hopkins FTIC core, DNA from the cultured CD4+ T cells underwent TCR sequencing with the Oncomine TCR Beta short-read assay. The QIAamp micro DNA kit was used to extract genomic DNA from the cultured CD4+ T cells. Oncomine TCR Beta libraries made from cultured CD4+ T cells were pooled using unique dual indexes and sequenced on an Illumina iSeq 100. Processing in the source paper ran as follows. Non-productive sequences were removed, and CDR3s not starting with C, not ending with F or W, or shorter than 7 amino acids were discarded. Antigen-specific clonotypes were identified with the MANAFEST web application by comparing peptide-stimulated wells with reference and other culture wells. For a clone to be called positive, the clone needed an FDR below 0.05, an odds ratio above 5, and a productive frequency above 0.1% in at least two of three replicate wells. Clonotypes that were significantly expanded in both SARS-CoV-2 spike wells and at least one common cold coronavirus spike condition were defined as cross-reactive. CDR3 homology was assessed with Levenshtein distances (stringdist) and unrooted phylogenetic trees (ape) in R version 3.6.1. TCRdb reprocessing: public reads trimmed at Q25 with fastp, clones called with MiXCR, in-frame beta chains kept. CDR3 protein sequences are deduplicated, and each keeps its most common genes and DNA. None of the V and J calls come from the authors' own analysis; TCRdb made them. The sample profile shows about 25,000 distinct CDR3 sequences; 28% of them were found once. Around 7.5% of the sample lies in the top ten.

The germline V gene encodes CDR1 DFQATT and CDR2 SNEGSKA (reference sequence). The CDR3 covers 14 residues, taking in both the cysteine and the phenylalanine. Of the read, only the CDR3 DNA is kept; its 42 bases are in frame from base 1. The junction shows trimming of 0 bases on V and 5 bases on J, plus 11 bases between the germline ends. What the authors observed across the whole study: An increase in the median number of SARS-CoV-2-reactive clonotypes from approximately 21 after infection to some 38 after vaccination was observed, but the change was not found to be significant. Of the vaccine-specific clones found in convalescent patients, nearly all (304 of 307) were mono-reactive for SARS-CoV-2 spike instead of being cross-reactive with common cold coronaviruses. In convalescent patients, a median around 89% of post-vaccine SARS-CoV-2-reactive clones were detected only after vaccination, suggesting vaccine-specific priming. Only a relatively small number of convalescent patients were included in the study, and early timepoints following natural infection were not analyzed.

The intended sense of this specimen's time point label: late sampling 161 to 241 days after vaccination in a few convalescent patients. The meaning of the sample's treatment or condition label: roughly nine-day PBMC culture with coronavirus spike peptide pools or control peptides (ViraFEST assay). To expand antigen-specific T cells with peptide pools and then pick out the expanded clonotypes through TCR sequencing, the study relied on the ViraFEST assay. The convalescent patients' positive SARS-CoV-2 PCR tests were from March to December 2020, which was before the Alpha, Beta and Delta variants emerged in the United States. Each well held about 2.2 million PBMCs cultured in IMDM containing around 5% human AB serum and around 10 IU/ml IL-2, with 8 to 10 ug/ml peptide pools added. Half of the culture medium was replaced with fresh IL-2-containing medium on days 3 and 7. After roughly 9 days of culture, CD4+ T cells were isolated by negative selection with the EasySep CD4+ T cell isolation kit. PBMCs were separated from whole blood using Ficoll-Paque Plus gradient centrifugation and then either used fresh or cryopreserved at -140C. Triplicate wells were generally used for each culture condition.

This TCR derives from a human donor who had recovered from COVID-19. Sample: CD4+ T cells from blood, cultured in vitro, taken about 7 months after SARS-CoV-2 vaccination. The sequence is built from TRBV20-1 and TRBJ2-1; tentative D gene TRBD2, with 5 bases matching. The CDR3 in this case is CSARDQRSDNEQFF. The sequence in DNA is TGCAGTGCTAGAGATCAGCGGTCCGACAATGAGCAGTTCTTC.